These 2 T cell receptor beta chains came from one sample sequenced in a study of shared clonotypes between healthy human individuals. Sequencing was performed with immunoSEQ multiplex PCR; in TCRdb, only in-frame clones are kept and a portion is missing. The sample gives 2 million to 2.5 million clones, under 97% of which show up once; 0.1% to 0.15% is in the top ten. Input material: naive CD4+ T cells sorted from blood. Subset indicated: CD45RA+ positively selected. The receptors were gathered from a man younger than 35 in good health.

Notes on this clone: The same CDR3 is also encoded by other DNA sequences in this sample. The rearrangement uses TRBV7-9 and TRBJ2-1, with 9 nucleotides matching TRBD1. The J segment lost 4 bases and the V segment lost 1 base, leaving 2 bases of the junction unmatched. CDR3 length equals 15 residues. CDR1 and CDR2 (germline): SEHNR, FQNEAQ (reference sequence). The CDR3 loop reads CASSLGDRAYNEQFF. CDR3 nucleotides: TGTGCCAGCAGCTTAGGGGACAGGGCATACAATGAGCAGTTCTTC.

For this clone: At the DNA level, this CDR3 is encoded by other sequences in the same sample as well. V gene TRBV5-1 combines with J gene TRBJ1-1, with 8 nucleotides matching TRBD1. The germline V gene has CDR1 SGHRS and CDR2 YFSETQ. The CDR3 sequence is 16 residues long. V lost 0 bases to trimming and J lost 5 bases; unmatched junction nucleotides: 9. CDR3 in DNA: TGCGCCAGCAGCTTGGAGCCCCAGGGGGCTGGAACTGAAGCTTTCTTT. Encoded protein: CASSLEPQGAGTEAFF.